Below, one TCR beta chain is given with its context. This specimen belongs to a study of blood T cell repertoires in COVID-19. The V end was cut by 1 base, the J end by 2 bases, with 8 bases between. The CDR3 runs to 14 residues. Looked up from germline, CDR1 is SGHTA and CDR2 is FQGNSA. Libraries were prepared by immunoSEQ multiplex PCR; TCRdb keeps only in-frame clonotypes and omits some of them. The table shows approximately 140,000 clones, with more than 75% occurring only once. V gene TRBV7-2 combines with J gene TRBJ2-5, with a possible D match to TRBD2 (5 bases). This TCR was recovered from a woman aged 40-49 years with acute or convalescent COVID-19. The sequencing sample was made of peripheral blood. CDR3 residues: CASSLERSQETQYF. As DNA, the CDR3 is TGTGCCAGCAGCTTAGAGCGGTCTCAAGAGACCCAGTACTTC.